This entry concerns a single TCR beta chain. This sample is part of a study of blood T cell repertoires in COVID-19. Study in general: The study drew acute and convalescent COVID-19 samples from the United States, Italy and Spain.

Sequencing used immunoSEQ multiplex PCR; TCRdb keeps in-frame clones, though not all of them. The sample records about 340,000 clones, about 90% being singletons. This CDR3 is built from 16 residues. Germline values: CDR1 KGHSH, CDR2 LQKENI. The ends were cut back, 6 bases at V and 3 bases at J, with 18 bases in the middle. This chain uses TRBV18 with TRBJ1-5; D gene ambiguous. The sequence was collected from a woman between 65 and 79 years old with COVID-19, enrolled during active disease. Sequenced material: peripheral blood. CDR3 amino acids: CASSPVRVELNQPQHF. CDR3 bases: TGTGCCAGCTCCCCGGTGAGGGTAGAACTCAATCAGCCCCAGCATTTT.